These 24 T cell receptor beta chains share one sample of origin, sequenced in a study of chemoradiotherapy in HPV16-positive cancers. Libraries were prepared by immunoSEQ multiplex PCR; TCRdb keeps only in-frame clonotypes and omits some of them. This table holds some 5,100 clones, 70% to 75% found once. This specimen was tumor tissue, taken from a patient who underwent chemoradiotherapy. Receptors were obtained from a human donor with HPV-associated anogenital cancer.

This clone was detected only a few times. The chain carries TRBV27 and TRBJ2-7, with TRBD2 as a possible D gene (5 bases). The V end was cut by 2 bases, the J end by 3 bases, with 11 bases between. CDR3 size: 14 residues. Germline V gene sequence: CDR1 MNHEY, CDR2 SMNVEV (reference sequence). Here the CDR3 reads CASSLIGRGYEQYF. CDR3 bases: TGTGCCAGCAGTTTAATTGGGAGAGGCTACGAGCAGTACTTC.

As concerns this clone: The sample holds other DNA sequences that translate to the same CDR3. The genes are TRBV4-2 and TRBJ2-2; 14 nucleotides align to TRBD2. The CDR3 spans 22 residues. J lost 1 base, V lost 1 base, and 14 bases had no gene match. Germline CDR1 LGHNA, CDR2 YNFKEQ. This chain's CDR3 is CASSQGMPLGLAGAGNTGELFF. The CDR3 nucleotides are TGTGCCAGCAGCCAAGGGATGCCCTTGGGACTAGCGGGAGCGGGGAACACCGGGGAGCTGTTTTTT.

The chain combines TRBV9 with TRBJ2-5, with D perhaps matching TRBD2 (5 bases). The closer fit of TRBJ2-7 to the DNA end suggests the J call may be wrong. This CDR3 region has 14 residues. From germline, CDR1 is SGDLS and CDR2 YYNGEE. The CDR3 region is CASSVVGSSYEQYF. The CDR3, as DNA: TGTGCCAGCAGCGTAGTTGGGAGCAGTTACGAGCAGTACTTC.

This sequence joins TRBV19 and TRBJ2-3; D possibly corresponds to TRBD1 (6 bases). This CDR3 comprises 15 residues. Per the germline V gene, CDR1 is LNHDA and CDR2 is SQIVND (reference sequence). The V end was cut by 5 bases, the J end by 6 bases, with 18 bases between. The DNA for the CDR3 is TGTGCCAGTAGTCCAGGACAGATAAGGGGCGATACGCAGTATTTT. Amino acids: CASSPGQIRGDTQYF.

The CDR3 spells CASSLVSTNTGELFF. The CDR3 nucleotides are TGTGCCAGCAGCTTAGTTTCTACGAACACCGGGGAGCTGTTTTTT. The chain joins TRBV7-8 to TRBJ2-2; D unclear. Germline loops: CDR1 SGHVS, CDR2 FQNEAQ. The V end was cut by 1 base, the J end by 0 bases, with 6 bases between. The CDR3 runs 15 residues.

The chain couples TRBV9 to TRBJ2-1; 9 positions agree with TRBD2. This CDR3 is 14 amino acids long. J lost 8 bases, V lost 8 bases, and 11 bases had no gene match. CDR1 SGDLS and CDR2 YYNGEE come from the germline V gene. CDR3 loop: CASERDSGSYEQFF. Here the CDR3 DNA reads TGTGCCAGTGAGCGTGATAGCGGGAGCTATGAGCAGTTCTTC.

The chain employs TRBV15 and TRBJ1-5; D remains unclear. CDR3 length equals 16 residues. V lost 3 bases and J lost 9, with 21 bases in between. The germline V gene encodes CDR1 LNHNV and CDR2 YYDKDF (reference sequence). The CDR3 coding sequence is TGTGCCACCAGCAGGGACTTGACCTCCACCGCAGGGCCCCAGCATTTT. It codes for CATSRDLTSTAGPQHF.

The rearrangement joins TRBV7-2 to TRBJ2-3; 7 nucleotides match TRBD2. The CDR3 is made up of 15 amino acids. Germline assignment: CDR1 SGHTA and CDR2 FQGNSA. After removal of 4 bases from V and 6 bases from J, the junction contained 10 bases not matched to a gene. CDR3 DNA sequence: TGTGCCAGCAGCTATCGGGCGGGAGAGGCTGATACGCAGTATTTT. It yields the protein CASSYRAGEADTQYF.

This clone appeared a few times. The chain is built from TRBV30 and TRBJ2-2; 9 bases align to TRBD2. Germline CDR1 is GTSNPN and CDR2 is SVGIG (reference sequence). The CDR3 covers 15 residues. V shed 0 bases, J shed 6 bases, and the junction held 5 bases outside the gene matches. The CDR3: CAWSVPSGNAGELFF. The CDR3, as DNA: TGTGCCTGGAGTGTCCCTAGCGGGAATGCCGGGGAGCTGTTTTTT.

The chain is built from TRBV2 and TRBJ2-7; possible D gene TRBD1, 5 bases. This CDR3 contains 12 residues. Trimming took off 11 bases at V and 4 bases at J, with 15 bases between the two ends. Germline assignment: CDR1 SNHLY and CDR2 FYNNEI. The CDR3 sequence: CACFREEYEQYF. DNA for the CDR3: TGTGCCTGCTTCAGGGAAGAGTACGAGCAGTACTTC.

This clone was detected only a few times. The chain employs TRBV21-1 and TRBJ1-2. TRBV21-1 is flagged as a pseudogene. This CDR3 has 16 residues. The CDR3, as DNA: TGTGCCAGCAGCCTGGGGGGGTCACCTTGTCTCGATGGCTACACCTTC. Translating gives CASSLGGSPCLDGYTF.

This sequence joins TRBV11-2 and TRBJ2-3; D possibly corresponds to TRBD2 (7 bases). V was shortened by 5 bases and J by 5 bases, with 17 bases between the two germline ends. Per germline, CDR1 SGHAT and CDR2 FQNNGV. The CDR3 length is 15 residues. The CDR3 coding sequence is TGTGCCAGCAGCCTCTCCGGGGGGCGTAGAGATACGCAGTATTTT. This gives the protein CASSLSGGRRDTQYF.

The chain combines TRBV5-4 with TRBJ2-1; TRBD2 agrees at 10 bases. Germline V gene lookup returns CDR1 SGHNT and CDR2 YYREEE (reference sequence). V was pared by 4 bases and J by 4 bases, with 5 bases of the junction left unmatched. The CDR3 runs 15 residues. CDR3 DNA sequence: TGTGCCAGCAGCCCGGGGACTAGCGCTTACAATGAGCAGTTCTTC. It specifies CASSPGTSAYNEQFF.

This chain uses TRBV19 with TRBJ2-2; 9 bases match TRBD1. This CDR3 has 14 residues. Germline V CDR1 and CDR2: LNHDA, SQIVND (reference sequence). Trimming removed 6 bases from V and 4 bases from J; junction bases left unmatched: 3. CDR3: CASRPTGGTGELFF. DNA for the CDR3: TGTGCCAGTAGACCGACAGGGGGCACCGGGGAGCTGTTTTTT. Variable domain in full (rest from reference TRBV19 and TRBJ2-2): DGGITQSPKYLFRKEGQNVTLSCEQNLNHDAMYWYRQDPGQGLRLIYYSQIVNDFQKGDIAEGYSVSREKKESFPLTVTSAQKNPTAFYLCASRPTGGTGELFFGEGSRLTVL.

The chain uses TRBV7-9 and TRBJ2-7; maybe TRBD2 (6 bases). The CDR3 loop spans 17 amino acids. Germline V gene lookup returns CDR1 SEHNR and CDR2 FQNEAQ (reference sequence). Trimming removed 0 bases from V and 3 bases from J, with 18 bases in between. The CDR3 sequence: CASSLATGAGRLYEQYF. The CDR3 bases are TGTGCCAGCAGCTTAGCTACCGGAGCAGGGAGGCTCTACGAGCAGTACTTC.

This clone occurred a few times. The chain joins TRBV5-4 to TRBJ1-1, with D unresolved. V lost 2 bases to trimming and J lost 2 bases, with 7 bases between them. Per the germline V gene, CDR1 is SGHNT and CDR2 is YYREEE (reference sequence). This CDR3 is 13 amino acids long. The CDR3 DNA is TGTGCCAGCAGCTTCCCCCCAAACACTGAAGCTTTCTTT. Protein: CASSFPPNTEAFF.

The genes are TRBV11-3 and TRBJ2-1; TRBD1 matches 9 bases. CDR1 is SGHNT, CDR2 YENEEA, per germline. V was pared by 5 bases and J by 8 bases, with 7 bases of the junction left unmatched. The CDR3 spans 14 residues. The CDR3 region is CASSPGTGWYEQFF. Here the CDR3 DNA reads TGTGCCAGCAGCCCCGGGACAGGGTGGTATGAGCAGTTCTTC.

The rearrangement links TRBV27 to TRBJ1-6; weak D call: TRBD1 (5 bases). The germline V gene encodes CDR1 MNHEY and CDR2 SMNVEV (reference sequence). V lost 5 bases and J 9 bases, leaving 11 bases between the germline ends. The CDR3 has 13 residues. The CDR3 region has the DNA TGTGCCAGCAGTGAGAGAACAGGTTCACCCCTCCACTTT. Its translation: CASSERTGSPLHF.

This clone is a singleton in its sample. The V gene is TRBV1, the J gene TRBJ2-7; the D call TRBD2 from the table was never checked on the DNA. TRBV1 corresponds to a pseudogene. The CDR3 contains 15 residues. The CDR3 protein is CTSSQNLLETYEQYF. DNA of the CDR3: TGCACCAGCAGCCAAAATTTGCTAGAAACCTACGAGCAGTACTTC.

The chain's CDR3 is CASTEDRYQETQYF. The DNA for the CDR3 is TGCGCCAGCACCGAGGACAGATACCAAGAGACCCAGTACTTC. This chain links TRBV5-1 with TRBJ2-5; tentatively, D is TRBD1 (6 bases). Germline V gene lookup returns CDR1 SGHRS and CDR2 YFSETQ. Between the trimmed V and J ends, which lost 6 bases and 0 bases, there was a span of 12 bases. The CDR3 consists of 14 residues. Full variable domain (outside the CDR3, taken from reference TRBV5-1 and TRBJ2-5): KAGVTQTPRYLIKTRGQQVTLSCSPISGHRSVSWYQQTPGQGLQFLFEYFSETQRNKGNFPGRFSGRQFSNSRSEMNVSTLELGDSALYLCASTEDRYQETQYFGPGTRLLVL.

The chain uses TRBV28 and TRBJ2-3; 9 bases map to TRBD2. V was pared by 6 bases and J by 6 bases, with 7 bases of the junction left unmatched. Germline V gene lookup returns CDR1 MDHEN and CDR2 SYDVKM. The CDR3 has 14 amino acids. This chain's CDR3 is CASSSSGITDTQYF. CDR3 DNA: TGTGCCAGCAGCTCTAGCGGGATTACCGATACGCAGTATTTT.

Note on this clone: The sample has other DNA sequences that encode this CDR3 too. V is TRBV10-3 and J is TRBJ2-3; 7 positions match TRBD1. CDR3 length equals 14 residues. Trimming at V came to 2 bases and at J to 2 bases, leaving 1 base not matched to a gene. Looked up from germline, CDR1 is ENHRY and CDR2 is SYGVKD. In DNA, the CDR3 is TGTGCCATCAGTGAGGGACAGGACACAGATACGCAGTATTTT. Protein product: CAISEGQDTDTQYF.

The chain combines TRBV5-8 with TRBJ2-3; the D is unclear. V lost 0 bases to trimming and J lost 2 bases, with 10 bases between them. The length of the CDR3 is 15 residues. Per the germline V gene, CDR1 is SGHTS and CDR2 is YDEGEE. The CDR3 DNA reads TGTGCCAGCAGCTTGGTATATGTCAACACAGATACGCAGTATTTT. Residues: CASSLVYVNTDTQYF.

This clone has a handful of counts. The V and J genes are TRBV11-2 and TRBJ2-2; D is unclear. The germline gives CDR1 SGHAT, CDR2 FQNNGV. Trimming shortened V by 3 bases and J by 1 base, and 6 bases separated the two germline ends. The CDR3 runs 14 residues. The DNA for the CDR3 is TGTGCCAGCAGCTTCGACTTGAACACCGGGGAGCTGTTTTTT. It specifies CASSFDLNTGELFF. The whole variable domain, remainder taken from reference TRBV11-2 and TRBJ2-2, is EAGVAQSPRYKIIEKRQSVAFWCNPISGHATLYWYQQILGQGPKLLIQFQNNGVVDDSQLPKDRFSAERLKGVDSTLKIQPAKLEDSAVYLCASSFDLNTGELFFGEGSRLTVL.